This T cell receptor beta chain was sequenced during a study of control samples from healthy donors and cancer patients. Profiled with immunoSEQ multiplex PCR; TCRdb holds only in-frame clones, not every one. The sample has 120,000 to 150,000 clones, roughly 93% seen once. The CDR3 is made up of 15 amino acids. V dropped 1 base and J dropped 4 bases, with 14 bases sitting between them. Germline CDR1 and CDR2: SGHTA and FQGNSA. The sample consisted of blood. The chain has TRBV7-2 and TRBJ2-7; tentatively, D is TRBD2 (5 bases). The sequence was obtained from a man aged 18 to 29 in good health. In nucleotides, the CDR3 is TGTGCCAGCAGCTTAGTTACGGGAAATGGATACGAGCAGTACTTC. Translation gives CASSLVTGNGYEQYF.